Presented here are 17 T cell receptor beta chains from one specimen sequenced in a study of cytomegalovirus exposure and HLA in healthy donors. The PCR employed 60 Vbeta primers together with 13 Jbeta primers. Sequenced by immunoSEQ multiplex PCR; TCRdb stores in-frame clones only, minus some. In the table there are about 180,000 clones, over 65% of which are singletons. The sample consisted of PBMCs. All receptors come from a woman aged 55-70 years in good health and CMV-seropositive.

This chain joins TRBV6-6 and TRBJ2-7; 7 bases line up with TRBD1. The CDR3 runs 14 residues. The germline gives CDR1 MNHNY, CDR2 SVGAGI (reference sequence). Germline trimming cut 4 bases from V and 6 bases from J; bases unmatched to any gene: 9. CDR3 protein: CASSFMTGKGEQYF. The CDR3, as DNA: TGTGCCAGCAGTTTTATGACAGGGAAGGGCGAGCAGTACTTC.

The genes are TRBV4-2 and TRBJ2-1; D is undetermined. Trimming shortened V by 4 bases and J by 8 bases, and 12 bases separated the two germline ends. CDR3 length: 13 residues. Per the germline V gene, CDR1 is LGHNA and CDR2 is YNFKEQ. For the CDR3, the DNA is TGTGCCAGCAGCCCCCAAACCCGGGATGAGCAGTTCTTC. Translation: CASSPQTRDEQFF.

CDR3 in amino acids: CASSGRMNTEAFF. The CDR3 nucleotides read TGTGCCAGCAGTGGCAGGATGAACACTGAAGCTTTCTTT. The chain is built from TRBV2 and TRBJ1-1; D remains ambiguous. Trimming removed 4 bases from V and 0 bases from J, with 6 bases in between. Looked up from germline, CDR1 is SNHLY and CDR2 is FYNNEI. This CDR3 is 13 amino acids long.

The chain recombines TRBV7-2 with TRBJ2-5, with TRBD2 as a possible D gene (5 bases). The length of the CDR3 is 13 residues. Germline loops: CDR1 SGHTA, CDR2 FQGNSA. V shed 4 bases and J shed 3 bases, with 9 bases lying between them. CDR3 in DNA: TGTGCCAGCAGCTGGGCCGGGGAAGAGACCCAGTACTTC. The encoded protein is CASSWAGEETQYF.

The gene calls are TRBV2 and TRBJ2-5; 7 bases are a match to TRBD1. V trimming: 5 bases; J trimming: 5 bases; junction bases outside the gene matches: 8. The CDR3 is 14 residues long. Per germline, CDR1 SNHLY and CDR2 FYNNEI. The CDR3 is CASSLNRGAETQYF. In DNA, the CDR3 is TGTGCCAGCAGTTTAAACAGGGGAGCGGAGACCCAGTACTTC.

The chain uses TRBV18 and TRBJ1-2, with 8 bases matching TRBD1. CDR3 size: 13 residues. Germline V gene data show CDR1 as KGHSH and CDR2 as LQKENI. The V and J ends lost 0 bases and 6 bases, in that order; junction bases with no gene match: 0. The CDR3 here is CASSPPGQDGYTF. CDR3 in DNA: TGTGCCAGCTCACCACCGGGACAGGATGGCTACACCTTC.

The chain is built from TRBV19 and TRBJ1-2; D uncertain. Trimming took off 6 bases at V and 4 bases at J, with 18 bases between the two ends. Germline V CDR1 and CDR2: LNHDA, SQIVND (reference sequence). The CDR3 covers 15 residues. CDR3 DNA: TGTGCCAGTAGACCGCCAGGCAGGCCTTTCTATGGCTACACCTTC. It encodes CASRPPGRPFYGYTF.

This clone has a handful of counts. The chain joins TRBV7-3 to TRBJ2-7; 8 nucleotides agree with TRBD2. V shed 5 bases, J shed 2 bases, and the junction held 11 bases outside the gene matches. Germline CDR1 SGHTA, CDR2 FQGTGA. This CDR3 contains 16 residues. The CDR3 coding sequence is TGTGCCAGCAGCCAAGCTCAGGCGGGGGGTACCTACGAGCAGTACTTC. This translates into CASSQAQAGGTYEQYF.

This clone was found a few times. Here the CDR3 reads CASSYTDNSQPQHF. CDR3 in DNA: TGTGCCAGCAGTTACACCGACAACAGCCAGCCCCAGCATTTT. The V call is TRBV6-6, the J call TRBJ1-5; D is unresolved. The CDR3 runs 14 residues. Germline loops: CDR1 MNHNY, CDR2 SVGAGI (reference sequence). V was pared by 2 bases and J by 7 bases, with 12 bases between.

The J gene is TRBJ1-1, the V gene TRBV29-1; 7 positions agree with TRBD1. The trim removed 7 bases at V and 4 bases at J, leaving 9 bases unmatched. Germline CDR1 reads SQVTM; CDR2 reads ANQGSEA. The length of the CDR3 is 13 residues. The CDR3 region has the DNA TGCAGCGGCCTAAGACAGGGCGGCACTGAAGCTTTCTTT. Translation gives CSGLRQGGTEAFF.

The chain recombines TRBV7-3 with TRBJ2-1; D possibly corresponds to TRBD1 (6 bases). Germline V gene lookup returns CDR1 SGHTA and CDR2 FQGTGA. The CDR3 is made up of 15 amino acids. Trimming removed 6 bases at V and 0 bases at J, with 12 bases between. The CDR3 protein is CASRVTGSSYNEQFF. The CDR3 nucleotides read TGTGCCAGCAGGGTCACAGGGAGCTCCTACAATGAGCAGTTCTTC. Based on the CDR3 plus reference TRBV7-3 and TRBJ2-1, the full variable domain is GAGVSQTPSNKVTEKGKYVELRCDPISGHTALYWYRQSLGQGPEFLIYFQGTGAADDSGLPNDRFFAVRPEGSVSTLKIQRTERGDSAVYLCASRVTGSSYNEQFFGPGTRLTVL.

The chain has TRBV13 and TRBJ2-1; 12 nucleotides match TRBD2. Germline-derived CDR1 and CDR2 are PRHDT and FYEKMQ (reference sequence). The CDR3 is 16 amino acids. Trimming removed 5 bases from V and 4 bases from J; junction bases left unmatched: 6. This chain's CDR3 is CASSAGGLAGYNEQFF. The CDR3 DNA sequence: TGTGCCAGCAGCGCAGGCGGACTAGCGGGGTACAATGAGCAGTTCTTC.

CDR3 protein: CASSLRREAFF. Here the CDR3 DNA reads TGTGCCAGCAGCTTACGGCGGGAAGCTTTCTTT. The chain combines TRBV7-2 with TRBJ1-1; D is unclear. CDR3 length: 11 residues. V was trimmed by 2 bases and J by 8 bases, leaving 6 bases between them. Germline CDR1 and CDR2: SGHTA and FQGNSA.

The rearrangement joins TRBV7-2 to TRBJ2-2; 8 bases fit TRBD1. Per germline, CDR1 SGHTA and CDR2 FQGNSA. The J segment lost 4 bases and the V segment lost 2 bases, leaving 9 bases of the junction unmatched. This CDR3 spans 17 amino acids. CDR3 nucleotide sequence: TGTGCCAGCAGCTTATCCGCGGACAGGGTAGGCACCGGGGAGCTGTTTTTT. Protein product: CASSLSADRVGTGELFF. Full variable domain (remainder filled in from reference TRBV7-2 and TRBJ2-2): GAGVSQSPSNKVTEKGKDVELRCDPISGHTALYWYRQSLGQGLEFLIYFQGNSAPDKSGLPSDRFSAERTGGSVSTLTIQRTQQEDSAVYLCASSLSADRVGTGELFFGEGSRLTVL.

V gene TRBV6-1 combines with J gene TRBJ2-7; possible D gene TRBD1, 6 bases. There are 15 residues in the CDR3. Germline assignment: CDR1 MNHNS and CDR2 SASEGT. The V gene lost 8 bases and the J gene lost 4 bases, with 21 bases spanning the gap. CDR3 protein: CASLTGSSMRYEQYF. The CDR3 region has the DNA TGTGCCAGCCTCACAGGGTCGAGCATGCGTTACGAGCAGTACTTC.

The rearrangement uses TRBV25-1 and TRBJ1-4, with D uncertain. The CDR3 has 14 residues. Germline values: CDR1 MGHDK, CDR2 SYGVNS. The ends were cut back, 2 bases at V and 12 bases at J, with 16 bases in the middle. The CDR3 bases are TGTGCCAGCAGTGAAGTGTACGGGTTTGTAGAACTGTTTTTT. This codes for CASSEVYGFVELFF.

J is TRBJ1-3 and V is TRBV7-8; tentative D call: TRBD1 (5 bases). CDR3 length equals 16 residues. Trimming pared 1 base from V and 0 bases from J, leaving 10 bases between. The germline gives CDR1 SGHVS, CDR2 FQNEAQ. The CDR3 DNA reads as TGTGCCAGCAGCTTAGTGGGGCAGCGCTCTGGAAACACCATATATTTT. Protein product: CASSLVGQRSGNTIYF.